This T cell receptor (beta chain) was found in a study of T cell responses to AZD1222 COVID-19 vaccine. Study-level results: Regions 160-218 and 743-854 dominated among vaccine-associated CD4 TCRs spanning spike. Every sample of the repertoires postdated the peak T cell response. White British ancestry dominated among donors, who included more females, and clonal diversity was possibly underestimated.

TCRdb's copy holds only in-frame clones and misses some; the assay was immunoSEQ multiplex PCR. Of around 87,000 clones listed, 85% to 90% are singletons. Germline assignment: CDR1 SGHTA and CDR2 FQGTGA. Trimming shortened V by 6 bases and J by 5 bases, and 17 bases separated the two germline ends. The CDR3 consists of 15 residues. In regard to this clone: Antigen: not known.

Second-dose timings of about 4 or about 12 weeks were pooled. This chain links TRBV7-3 with TRBJ2-1; D is perhaps TRBD2 (6 bases). The source of this sequence is an adult who received the AZD1222 COVID-19 vaccine. Here the sequenced sample was peripheral blood, taken 28 days after the second AZD1222 dose. The CDR3 region is CASSWRVGLHNEQFF. CDR3 coding DNA: TGTGCCAGCAGTTGGAGGGTGGGACTGCACAATGAGCAGTTCTTC. The variable domain in full, completed from reference TRBV7-3 and TRBJ2-1, reads GAGVSQTPSNKVTEKGKYVELRCDPISGHTALYWYRQSLGQGPEFLIYFQGTGAADDSGLPNDRFFAVRPEGSVSTLKIQRTERGDSAVYLCASSWRVGLHNEQFFGPGTRLTVL.